This T cell receptor beta chain was obtained from a study of blood T cell repertoires in COVID-19. As for the study in general: Specimens from acute and convalescent COVID-19 originated in the United States, Italy and Spain.

As originally analysed: Reference gene primers were amplified, and this amplification served to estimate nucleated cell counts. Generated by immunoSEQ multiplex PCR, the TCRdb table keeps only in-frame clones and is missing some. The V and J calls and clone size come from that table; D and trimming were worked out from the DNA. The repertoire consists of 90,000 to 110,000 clones, with 81% occurring once and the leading ten covering roughly 10%. The CDR3 extends over 13 amino acids. CDR1 and CDR2 from the germline V gene are MNHNS and SASEGT. This clone appeared a few times. Germline is not matched at one junction end, which may reflect a read error.

The chain is built from TRBV6-1 and TRBJ1-2; perhaps TRBD1 as D (6 bases). The sequence was obtained from a woman between 65 and 79 years old with acute or convalescent COVID-19. The sequenced sample consisted of peripheral blood. CDR3 amino acids: CASSEAVRTQQGF. The CDR3 DNA reads TGTGCCAGCAGTGAAGCTGTCAGGACCCAACAGGGCTTC.